This T cell receptor (beta chain) stems from a study of T cells after posttransplantation cyclophosphamide. General study findings and limits: Skin or GI-infiltrating T cells shared few TRB sequences with blood. Recipient CMV seropositivity and CMV reactivation strongly tracked TRB clonality.

Germline V lookup: CDR1 SGHDT, CDR2 YYEEEE. V lost 2 bases, J lost 3 bases, and 9 bases lay in between. This CDR3 comprises 13 residues. As regards this clone: The antigen is not known.

TCRdb keeps only in-frame clones here, not all; method: immunoSEQ multiplex PCR. The sample has 25,000 to 35,000 clones, roughly 89% seen once. Source material: PBMCs. The source of this sequence is a woman aged 35 to 49 with a blood cancer, CMV-positive, and with a related stem cell donor. The J gene is TRBJ2-7, the V gene TRBV5-6; D remains unclear. The CDR3 DNA reads as TGTGCCAGCAGCTTAACATCGGGCTACGAGCAGTACTTC. This encodes CASSLTSGYEQYF.